These 26 T cell receptor beta chains originate from one sample sequenced in a study of CD8 T cells in ankylosing spondylitis. Study-wide findings and caveats: Seemingly characteristic of ankylosing spondylitis blood was a TCR beta motif consisting of about 8 highly homologous variants.

Their antigen targets remain unknown. A single record per CDR3 protein comes from TCRdb applying MiXCR to the 5' RACE reads. There are approximately 520,000 distinct CDR3 sequences in the sample; approximately 5.3% occur only once, and roughly 3.2% lies in the top ten. The source material was blood, either unsorted or a sorted T cell fraction (not recorded which). These TCRs come from a male donor with ankylosing spondylitis.

This clonotype was counted at least ten times. J is TRBJ2-7 and V is TRBV21-1; the table's D call, TRBD1, was not checked against the DNA. TRBV21-1 is given as a pseudogene. CDR3 length equals 16 residues. The CDR3: CASSKGQPPGPYEQYF. In nucleotides, the CDR3 is TGTGCCAGCAGCAAAGGACAGCCCCCTGGCCCCTACGAGCAGTACTTC.

There are many counts of this clonotype. The gene calls are TRBV28 and TRBJ2-7, with 7 nucleotides matching TRBD2. Germline CDR1 reads MDHEN; CDR2 reads SYDVKM. This CDR3 spans 14 amino acids. Losses at the gene ends were 4 bases for V and 0 bases for J; bases not matched to a gene: 3. CDR3 bases: TGTGCCAGCAGTTGGGGGACTACCTCCTACGAGCAGTACTTC. Translated, it gives CASSWGTTSYEQYF.

This clonotype has more than one count but fewer than ten. The chain uses TRBV18 and TRBJ1-1; TRBD1 matches at 8 bases. The V segment lost 5 bases and the J segment 7 bases; nucleotides outside the gene matches: 9. This CDR3 has 14 amino acids. Germline V gene data show CDR1 as KGHSH and CDR2 as LQKENI. The CDR3 region is CASSSTGGDDEAFF. CDR3 nucleotide sequence: TGTGCCAGCTCATCTACAGGGGGGGATGATGAAGCTTTCTTT.

This clonotype has ten or more counts. V gene TRBV28 combines with J gene TRBJ2-1; D unclear. The V end was cut by 6 bases, the J end by 0 bases, with 15 bases between. Germline CDR1 and CDR2: MDHEN and SYDVKM. The CDR3 consists of 16 residues. This CDR3 reads CASSRNAISSYNEQFF. CDR3 DNA sequence: TGTGCCAGCAGCCGCAACGCAATCAGCTCCTACAATGAGCAGTTCTTC.

As concerns this clonotype: This may be a read error, as it is one base from a much larger clone. V is TRBV20-1 and J is TRBJ2-7, with 13 bases that match TRBD2. CDR1 DFQATT and CDR2 SNEGSKA come from the germline V gene (reference sequence). J gave up 0 bases and V 4 bases, and 6 bases lay outside the gene matches. The CDR3 extends over 16 amino acids. In DNA, the CDR3 is TGCAGTGCTATGACTAGCGGGAGGATGGACTCCTACGAGCAGTACTTC. This codes for CSAMTSGRMDSYEQYF.

This clonotype was counted only a few times. The J gene is TRBJ2-1, the V gene TRBV10-3; possibly TRBD2 for D (7 bases). V shed 5 bases and J shed 0 bases, with 29 bases lying between them. The CDR3 is 21 residues long. Germline V lookup: CDR1 ENHRY, CDR2 SYGVKD. CDR3 in DNA: TGTGCCATCAGTCCGTGGTCGGGGGAGGGGGGTATTACAAGCTCCTACAATGAGCAGTTCTTC. Translating it yields CAISPWSGEGGITSSYNEQFF.

This clonotype was seen more than once but under ten times. The rearrangement joins TRBV4-3 to TRBJ2-1; TRBD2 matches 13 bases. The CDR3 extends over 15 amino acids. CDR1 is LGHNA, CDR2 YSLEER, per germline. Trimming cost V 4 bases and J 8 bases; bases outside gene matches: 5. The chain's CDR3 is CASSLGLAGLDEQFF. The CDR3 DNA reads as TGCGCCAGCAGCCTGGGACTAGCGGGATTGGATGAGCAGTTCTTC.

This clonotype was observed many times. The V call is TRBV7-2, the J call TRBJ2-1, with 7 bases matching TRBD2. V gave up 5 bases and J gave up 0 bases; unmatched junction bases: 10. The CDR3 runs 17 residues. CDR1 is SGHTA and CDR2 is FQGNSA in the germline V gene. In DNA form, the CDR3 reads TGTGCCAGCAGCCCGCTCCCTAGCGGTAGCTCCTACAATGAGCAGTTCTTC. Protein sequence: CASSPLPSGSSYNEQFF.

This clonotype was found many times. The gene calls are TRBV29-1 and TRBJ2-3, with 8 bases fitting TRBD1. The germline V gene has CDR1 SQVTM and CDR2 ANQGSEA. CDR3 length: 16 amino acids. Losses at the gene ends were 0 bases for V and 3 bases for J; bases not matched to a gene: 8. Written as DNA, the CDR3 is TGCAGCGTTGAAGATCGTGAGACAGGGGTTACAGATACGCAGTATTTT. This gives the protein CSVEDRETGVTDTQYF.

Many counts were recorded for this clonotype. The chain is built from TRBV7-9 and TRBJ2-7, with a weak D call TRBD2 (6 bases). Germline CDR1 reads SEHNR; CDR2 reads FQNEAQ (reference sequence). With 3 bases removed from V and 2 bases from J, the gap between germline ends came to 11 bases. The CDR3 spans 14 residues. CDR3 sequence reads: CASSFRGGTYEQYF. In DNA form, the CDR3 reads TGTGCCAGCAGCTTCCGCGGCGGGACCTACGAGCAGTACTTC.

Ten or more counts support this clonotype. The genes are TRBV5-1 and TRBJ1-1; D uncertain. CDR1 SGHRS and CDR2 YFSETQ come from the germline V gene. The CDR3 extends over 13 amino acids. V shed 2 bases and J shed 4 bases, with 9 bases lying between them. The CDR3 region is CASSFGVSTEAFF. DNA for the CDR3: TGCGCCAGCAGCTTCGGGGTCTCCACTGAAGCTTTCTTT. Full variable domain (missing parts from reference TRBV5-1 and TRBJ1-1): KAGVTQTPRYLIKTRGQQVTLSCSPISGHRSVSWYQQTPGQGLQFLFEYFSETQRNKGNFPGRFSGRQFSNSRSEMNVSTLELGDSALYLCASSFGVSTEAFFGQGTRLTVV.

This clonotype appeared many times. This chain joins TRBV11-1 and TRBJ2-7, with 9 bases fitting TRBD1. Germline V lookup: CDR1 SGHAT, CDR2 FQDESV (reference sequence). V gave up 4 bases and J gave up 0 bases; unmatched junction bases: 7. There are 16 residues in the CDR3. The CDR3 protein is CASSSKGTGPSYEQYF. As DNA, the CDR3 is TGTGCCAGCAGCTCTAAGGGGACAGGGCCCTCCTACGAGCAGTACTTC.

This clonotype was detected many times. The chain uses TRBV5-1 and TRBJ2-5; TRBD1 agrees at 9 bases. From germline, CDR1 is SGHRS and CDR2 YFSETQ. V trimming: 1 base; J trimming: 5 bases; junction bases outside the gene matches: 6. This CDR3 has 15 amino acids. The CDR3 coding sequence is TGCGCCAGCAGCTTGCGCGGGACAGGGCAGGAGACCCAGTACTTC. This codes for CASSLRGTGQETQYF.

This clonotype was seen at least ten times. V and J are TRBV2 and TRBJ1-2; D gene unclear. V lost 4 bases and J 5 bases, leaving 5 bases between the germline ends. Germline CDR1 SNHLY, CDR2 FYNNEI. The CDR3 sequence is 11 residues long. The CDR3 region has the DNA TGTGCCAGCAGTGGGGAATATGGCTACACCTTC. Translation gives CASSGEYGYTF.

The chain carries TRBV7-6 and TRBJ2-2; TRBD1 agrees at 7 bases. The trim removed 5 bases at V and 6 bases at J, leaving 18 bases unmatched. The CDR3 is 18 residues long. Germline V lookup: CDR1 SGHVS, CDR2 FNYEAQ. The DNA of the CDR3 is TGTGCCAGCAGCCGCCTAGGTCACGGGACAGAAGGCGCCGGGGAGCTGTTTTTT. Its protein product is CASSRLGHGTEGAGELFF.

This clonotype was observed many times. This chain uses TRBV7-2 with TRBJ1-5; 11 positions agree with TRBD1. The CDR3 loop spans 15 amino acids. After removal of 1 base from V and 6 bases from J, the junction contained 2 bases not matched to a gene. Looked up from germline, CDR1 is SGHTA and CDR2 is FQGNSA. The CDR3 DNA reads TGTGCCAGCAGCTTAGGGACAGGGGGCACTCAGCCCCAGCATTTT. The encoded protein is CASSLGTGGTQPQHF. The complete variable domain, with remaining parts taken from reference TRBV7-2 and TRBJ1-5, reads GAGVSQSPSNKVTEKGKDVELRCDPISGHTALYWYRQSLGQGLEFLIYFQGNSAPDKSGLPSDRFSAERTGGSVSTLTIQRTQQEDSAVYLCASSLGTGGTQPQHFGDGTRLSIL.

This clonotype was seen repeatedly, ten times or more. This chain uses TRBV29-1 with TRBJ2-1; D uncertain. Looked up from germline, CDR1 is SQVTM and CDR2 is ANQGSEA. Trimming removed 4 bases from V and 7 bases from J, with 5 bases in between. The CDR3 consists of 10 residues. Written as DNA, the CDR3 is TGCAGCGTTGCCCTGAATGAGCAGTTCTTC. It translates to CSVALNEQFF.

This clonotype was detected ten times or more. The chain links TRBV6-2 or TRBV6-3 to TRBJ2-3, with D hard to call. The CDR3 is 13 residues long. Germline V CDR1 and CDR2: MNHEY, SVGEGT. Trimming shortened V by 0 bases and J by 7 bases, and 8 bases separated the two germline ends. CDR3 nucleotide sequence: TGTGCCAGCAGTTACTCGAGAACCAATACGCAGTATTTT. It codes for CASSYSRTNTQYF.

This rearrangement joins TRBV6-1 to TRBJ2-4; D is unresolved. This CDR3 comprises 15 residues. CDR1 is MNHNS and CDR2 is SASEGT in the germline V gene. V was clipped by 3 bases and J by 0 bases, with 9 bases between them. In nucleotides, the CDR3 is TGTGCCAGCAGTGACCGTGGGCTAGCCAAAAACATTCAGTACTTC. Protein: CASSDRGLAKNIQYF.

In its sample, this clonotype was seen many times. The J gene is TRBJ1-5, the V gene TRBV12-3 or TRBV12-4; TRBD1 matches at 7 bases. Trimming cost V 5 bases and J 5 bases; bases outside gene matches: 6. CDR3 length: 14 amino acids. The CDR3 DNA sequence: TGTGCCAGCAGTCCCTGGACAGGCGATCAGCCCCAGCATTTT. Amino acid sequence: CASSPWTGDQPQHF.

This clonotype came up many times. The V and J genes are TRBV6-2 or TRBV6-3 and TRBJ1-4; 8 bases map to TRBD1. CDR3 size: 15 residues. Unmatched junction bases numbered 9, after V lost 5 bases and J lost 7 bases. Germline V gives CDR1 MNHEY, CDR2 SVGEGT. DNA for the CDR3: TGTGCCAGCAGTCCGTGGACAGGGAAGAGTGAAAAACTGTTTTTT. It specifies CASSPWTGKSEKLFF.

This clonotype has a count of ten or more. CDR3 sequence (DNA): TGTGCCACCAGTGATCCGGGACAGGGCAACACCGGGGAGCTGTTTTTT. Residues: CATSDPGQGNTGELFF. This chain joins TRBV24-1 and TRBJ2-2; TRBD1 matches at 9 bases. Per germline, CDR1 KGHDR and CDR2 SFDVKD. The junction had 3 bases not matched to a gene; V was cut back by 3 bases and J by 2 bases. The CDR3 contains 16 residues.

In its sample, this clonotype was seen many times. This chain joins TRBV27 and TRBJ1-4; D call uncertain. Germline lookup yields CDR1 MNHEY and CDR2 SMNVEV (reference sequence). V gave up 5 bases and J gave up 7 bases, with 14 bases separating them. The CDR3 runs to 14 residues. The CDR3 here is CASSKRVEREKLFF. CDR3 sequence (DNA): TGTGCCAGCAGTAAGAGGGTAGAACGTGAAAAACTGTTTTTT.

This clonotype was seen many times. The rearrangement links TRBV5-1 to TRBJ1-2, with D uncertain. The CDR3 length is 12 residues. The V end was cut by 4 bases, the J end by 8 bases, with 12 bases between. Germline V gene lookup returns CDR1 SGHRS and CDR2 YFSETQ. The CDR3 is CASSTDSGGYTF. CDR3 DNA sequence: TGCGCCAGCAGCACGGACTCGGGGGGCTACACCTTC.

This clonotype was recorded at least ten times. The chain has TRBV29-1 and TRBJ2-3, with 8 bases that match TRBD2. Per the germline V gene, CDR1 is SQVTM and CDR2 is ANQGSEA. After removal of 7 bases from V and 6 bases from J, the junction contained 9 bases not matched to a gene. The CDR3 spans 13 residues. The CDR3 nucleotides read TGCAGCGCCGGGACTAGAGGGACCGATACGCAGTATTTT. Its translation: CSAGTRGTDTQYF.

This clonotype was recorded many times. The V call is TRBV11-2, the J call TRBJ1-2; D not certain. CDR3 length: 13 residues. Germline V gene sequence: CDR1 SGHAT, CDR2 FQNNGV. Trimming pared 5 bases from V and 13 bases from J, leaving 20 bases between. The CDR3 bases are TGTGCCAGCAGCCCAGAGATGAGAGTGAGCGCCACCTTC. It translates to CASSPEMRVSATF.